This section outlines one TCR beta chain sequence together with its context. Its antigen remains unknown. This sample was taken from a study of vaccination effects on CD4 cells after COVID-19. Germline V gene lookup returns CDR1 SGHTA and CDR2 FQGTGA. The V end was cut by 4 bases, the J end by 5 bases, with 11 bases between. The CDR3 length is 13 residues. Antigen-specific CD4+ T cells expanded by the ViraFEST assay with viral peptide pools were then sequenced. Scientists isolated CD4+ T cells after a roughly 10-day culture period ended. In the vaccine recipients, nucleocapsid antibodies were negative and there was no prior SARS-CoV-2 infection. In culture with 10 IU/ml IL-2 and 9 to 10 ug/ml peptides, PBMC were grown at two million per well. Half-medium exchanges with IL-2 medium took place on days 3 and 7. Produced via immunoSEQ multiplex PCR; TCRdb's table is partial and in-frame only. The sample lists about 55,000 clones; under 75% were seen once.

The sequenced sample was CD4+ T cells from PBMCs cultured with SARS-CoV-2 spike peptides, obtained before COVID-19 vaccination. The chain is built from TRBV7-3 and TRBJ2-5; D is possibly TRBD1 (6 bases). This clonotype was obtained from a human donor who received a COVID-19 vaccine. The CDR3 sequence is CASSSQGWETQYF. CDR3 bases: TGTGCCAGCAGCTCACAGGGCTGGGAGACCCAGTACTTC.